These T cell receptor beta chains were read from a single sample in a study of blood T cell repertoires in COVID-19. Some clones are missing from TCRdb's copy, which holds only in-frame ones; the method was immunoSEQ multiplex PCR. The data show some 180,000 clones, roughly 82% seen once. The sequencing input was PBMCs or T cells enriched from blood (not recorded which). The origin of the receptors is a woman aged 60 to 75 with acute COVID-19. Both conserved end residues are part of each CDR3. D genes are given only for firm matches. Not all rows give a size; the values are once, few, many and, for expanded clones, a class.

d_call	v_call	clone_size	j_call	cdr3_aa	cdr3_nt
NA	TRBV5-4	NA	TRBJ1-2	CASRGLIDGYTF	TGTGCCAGCAGGGGACTGATAGATGGCTACACCTTC
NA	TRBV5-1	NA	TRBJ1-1	CASSLGDSNTEAFF	TGCGCCAGCAGCTTGGGGGACTCGAACACTGAAGCTTTCTTT
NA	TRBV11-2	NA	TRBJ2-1	CASSLSLAKRGEQFF	TGTGCCAGCAGCTTAAGTCTGGCGAAAAGGGGTGAGCAGTTCTTC
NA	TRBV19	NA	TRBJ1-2	CASSIGDFPNYGYTF	TGTGCCAGTAGTATCGGAGACTTTCCTAACTATGGCTACACCTTC
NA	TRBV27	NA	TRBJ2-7	CASSLGRGYEQYF	TGTGCCAGCAGTTTAGGACGGGGATACGAGCAGTACTTC
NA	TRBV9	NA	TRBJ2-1	CASSPTANRQAAYNEQFF	TGTGCCAGCAGCCCAACCGCGAACAGGCAGGCCGCCTACAATGAGCAGTTCTTC
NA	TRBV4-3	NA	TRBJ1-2	CASSQDIGGSYGYTF	TGCGCCAGCAGCCAAGATATCGGGGGGTCCTATGGCTACACCTTC
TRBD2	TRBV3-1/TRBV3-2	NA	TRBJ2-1	CASSQKAGGICEQFF	TGTGCCAGCAGCCAAAAAGCGGGAGGGATTTGTGAGCAGTTCTTC
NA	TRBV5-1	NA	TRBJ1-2	CASSPAGQRHGYTF	TGCGCCAGCAGCCCCGCCGGACAGCGCCATGGCTACACCTTC
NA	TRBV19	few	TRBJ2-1	CASSIEQVSYNEQFF	TGTGCCAGTAGTATAGAACAGGTCTCCTACAATGAGCAGTTCTTC
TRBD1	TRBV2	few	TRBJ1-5	CASSLQGASNQPQHF	TGTGCCAGCAGCTTACAGGGGGCAAGCAATCAGCCCCAGCATTTT
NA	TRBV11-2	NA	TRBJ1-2	CASSLDTSSNYGYTF	TGTGCCAGCAGCTTAGATACTTCTTCTAACTATGGCTACACCTTC
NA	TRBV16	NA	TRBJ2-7	CASSQSATEQYF	TGTGCCAGCAGCCAATCCGCCACTGAGCAGTACTTC
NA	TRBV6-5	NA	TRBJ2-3	CASRRQVSSTDTQYF	TGTGCCAGCAGAAGACAGGTGTCTAGCACAGATACGCAGTATTTT
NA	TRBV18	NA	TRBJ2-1	CASSPGLDEQFF	TGTGCCAGCTCACCTGGACTGGATGAGCAGTTCTTC
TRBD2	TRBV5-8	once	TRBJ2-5	CASSLGLAGQETQYF	TGTGCCAGCAGCTTGGGCTTAGCGGGCCAAGAGACCCAGTACTTC
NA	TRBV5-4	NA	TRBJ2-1	CASSLPGDRFNEQFF	TGTGCCAGCAGCTTGCCGGGGGACCGCTTCAATGAGCAGTTCTTC
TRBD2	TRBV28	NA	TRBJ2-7	CASSFSGGSSYEQYF	TGTGCCAGCAGTTTCTCGGGGGGGAGCTCCTACGAGCAGTACTTC
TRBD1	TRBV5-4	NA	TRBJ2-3	CASSWTGGDTQYF	TGTGCCAGCAGCTGGACAGGGGGAGATACGCAGTATTTT
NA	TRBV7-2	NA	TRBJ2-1	CASSKEGIGLGQFF	TGTGCCAGCAGCAAAGAGGGTATCGGGTTAGGGCAGTTCTTC